This entry lists 8 T cell receptor beta chains sequenced from one sample in a study of blood T cell repertoires in COVID-19. Here immunoSEQ multiplex PCR was the method, and the copy in TCRdb shows in-frame clones only, minus some. The sample shows approximately 150,000 clones, 86% of them seen only once. Source material: peripheral blood. These receptors all stem from a woman aged 60-75 years with acute or convalescent COVID-19.

The chain couples TRBV6-5 to TRBJ2-5; the match to TRBD1 covers 7 bases. V lost 8 bases to trimming and J lost 11 bases; unmatched junction nucleotides: 8. Germline-derived CDR1 and CDR2 are MNHEY and SVGAGI. This CDR3 spans 11 amino acids. For the CDR3, the DNA is TGTGCCAGCTTCCGGGACAGTCATCAGTACTTC. This gives the protein CASFRDSHQYF.

The rearrangement links TRBV7-2 to TRBJ2-3, with D hard to call. The CDR3 is made up of 12 amino acids. V gave up 8 bases and J gave up 2 bases, with 8 bases separating them. CDR1 and CDR2 (germline): SGHTA, FQGNSA. The chain's CDR3 is CASAALTDTQYF. Written as DNA, the CDR3 is TGTGCCAGCGCGGCCCTCACAGATACGCAGTATTTT.

This chain uses TRBV5-6 with TRBJ2-7; tentative D call: TRBD1 (6 bases). Germline V gene lookup returns CDR1 SGHDT and CDR2 YYEEEE. V lost 0 bases, J lost 4 bases, and 11 bases lay in between. The CDR3 covers 14 residues. CDR3 nucleotide sequence: TGTGCCAGCAGCTTGGCCAGGGGAGCGTACGAGCAGTACTTC. Its translation is CASSLARGAYEQYF.

This clone was recorded a few times. The genes are TRBV6-1 and TRBJ1-1; weak D call: TRBD1 (5 bases). V lost 3 bases and J lost 6, with 14 bases in between. This CDR3 has 14 residues. CDR1 and CDR2 from the germline V gene are MNHNS and SASEGT. CDR3 protein: CASSEAGRSAEAFF. CDR3 coding DNA: TGTGCCAGCAGTGAGGCGGGGCGGAGCGCTGAAGCTTTCTTT.

The V call is TRBV10-2, the J call TRBJ2-1; 9 bases fit TRBD1. Trimming cost V 6 bases and J 9 bases; bases outside gene matches: 9. This CDR3 contains 14 residues. From germline, CDR1 is WSHSY and CDR2 SAAADI. The CDR3 region is CASSRDRVEGEQFF. CDR3 in DNA: TGCGCCAGCAGCCGGGACAGGGTAGAAGGTGAGCAGTTCTTC.

The V and J genes are TRBV6-6 and TRBJ2-2; 7 nucleotides align to TRBD2. The CDR3 has 17 residues. Losses at the gene ends were 5 bases for V and 0 bases for J; bases not matched to a gene: 9. Looked up from germline, CDR1 is MNHNY and CDR2 is SVGAGI (reference sequence). CDR3 sequence (DNA): TGTGCCAGCAGTCCCCGAACCGGGACTACGAACACCGGGGAGCTGTTTTTT. Translated: CASSPRTGTTNTGELFF.

The chain employs TRBV5-1 and TRBJ1-1; TRBD1 agrees at 12 bases. The CDR3 is 18 residues long. V lost 5 bases to trimming and J lost 3 bases; unmatched junction nucleotides: 14. In germline, CDR1 is SGHRS, CDR2 YFSETQ. DNA for the CDR3: TGCGCCAGCAGTTCCCCTCCGGGACAGGGGGCGTCATACACTGAAGCTTTCTTT. Translated, it gives CASSSPPGQGASYTEAFF. Full variable domain (missing parts from reference TRBV5-1 and TRBJ1-1): KAGVTQTPRYLIKTRGQQVTLSCSPISGHRSVSWYQQTPGQGLQFLFEYFSETQRNKGNFPGRFSGRQFSNSRSEMNVSTLELGDSALYLCASSSPPGQGASYTEAFFGQGTRLTVV.

This chain links TRBV6-5 with TRBJ2-4, with 8 bases lining up with TRBD2. This CDR3 region has 15 residues. Germline CDR1 MNHEY, CDR2 SVGAGI. V gave up 5 bases and J gave up 4 bases; unmatched junction bases: 7. In DNA, the CDR3 is TGTGCCAGCAGTCCAGCGGGGGCCCGGAAAAACATTCAGTACTTC. Amino acids: CASSPAGARKNIQYF.